Each of the 5 T cell receptor beta chains below was sequenced from the same sample in a study of blood T cell repertoires in COVID-19. Sequencing was performed with immunoSEQ multiplex PCR; in TCRdb, only in-frame clones are kept and a portion is missing. The data contain roughly 64,000 clones, around 86% of them singletons. The sample taken for sequencing was peripheral blood. The source of these receptors is a man between 35 and 55 years old with acute or convalescent COVID-19.

This chain joins TRBV2 and TRBJ2-3; 7 bases are a match to TRBD1. There are 13 residues in the CDR3. The junction had 6 bases not matched to a gene; V was cut back by 10 bases and J by 2 bases. CDR1 and CDR2 (germline): SNHLY, FYNNEI. As DNA, the CDR3 is TGTGCCACCCGAGGGACAGACACAGATACGCAGTATTTT. It is translated as CATRGTDTDTQYF. The full variable domain, with the rest looked up from reference TRBV2 and TRBJ2-3, is EPEVTQTPSHQVTQMGQEVILRCVPISNHLYFYWYRQILGQKVEFLVSFYNNEISEKSEIFDDQFSVERPDGSNFTLKIRSTKLEDSAMYFCATRGTDTDTQYFGPGTRLTVL.

CDR3 protein: CASSQGSQGPGEKLFF. The CDR3 DNA is TGCGCCAGCAGCCAAGGTTCCCAGGGCCCGGGCGAAAAACTGTTTTTT. The chain recombines TRBV4-1 with TRBJ1-4, with D maybe TRBD1 (5 bases). This CDR3 has 16 residues. Trimming removed 1 base at V and 8 bases at J, with 17 bases between. Germline assignment: CDR1 MGHRA and CDR2 YSYEKL.

V gene TRBV29-1 combines with J gene TRBJ2-1; D is perhaps TRBD1 (6 bases). Germline loops: CDR1 SQVTM, CDR2 ANQGSEA. This CDR3 is built from 13 residues. The V end was cut by 3 bases, the J end by 0 bases, with 6 bases between. The CDR3 reads CSVDRGSYNEQFF. The CDR3 nucleotides read TGCAGCGTTGACAGGGGCTCCTACAATGAGCAGTTCTTC.

The chain uses TRBV6-5 and TRBJ1-5; a possible D gene is TRBD1 (6 bases). V gave up 6 bases and J gave up 6 bases, with 15 bases separating them. The CDR3 spans 14 residues. The germline CDR1 and CDR2 sequences are MNHEY and SVGAGI. The CDR3 region is CASSLPGESQPQHF. The CDR3 region has the DNA TGTGCCAGCAGCCTCCCAGGGGAGAGTCAGCCCCAGCATTTT.

J is TRBJ2-1 and V is TRBV5-5; 12 nucleotides agree with TRBD2. The J segment lost 7 bases and the V segment lost 1 base, leaving 6 bases of the junction unmatched. The CDR3 has 16 residues. The germline V gene encodes CDR1 SGHKS and CDR2 YYEKEE (reference sequence). The CDR3 coding sequence is TGTGCCAGCAGCTTGTCCACTAGCGGGGGGTTAAATGAGCAGTTCTTC. Translating it yields CASSLSTSGGLNEQFF. Supplemented by reference TRBV5-5 and TRBJ2-1, the full variable domain reads DAGVTQSPTHLIKTRGQQVTLRCSPISGHKSVSWYQQVLGQGPQFIFQYYEKEERGRGNFPDRFSARQFPNYSSELNVNALLLGDSALYLCASSLSTSGGLNEQFFGPGTRLTVL.